This is a list of T cell receptor beta chains from one sample in a study of cytotoxic CD8 clonotypes in ibrutinib-treated CLL. Assay: immunoSEQ multiplex PCR; the TCRdb copy retains only in-frame clones and omits some. Among some 140,000 clones listed, around 93% were seen once. The sample here was PBMCs, taken after 12 months of ibrutinib treatment. These TCRs come from a human donor with chronic lymphocytic leukemia. CDR3s leave out the opening cysteine and the closing phenylalanine or tryptophan. Some rows mark clone size as missing; the rest say once, few, many or name a class of expanded clone.

V: TRBV10-3
size: .
length: 11
J: TRBJ1-4
CDR3: AISERSDEKLF

V: TRBV29-1
size: .
length: 18
J: TRBJ2-1
CDR3: SVEDYPPGLAGGPYNEQF

V: TRBV6-6
size: .
length: 12
J: TRBJ2-1
CDR3: ATRTSWGDNEQF

V: TRBV6-5
size: .
length: 13
J: TRBJ2-1
CDR3: ASSSLAGGWNEQF

V: TRBV5-6
size: .
length: 11
J: TRBJ2-7
CDR3: ASSLGGDYEQY

V: TRBV7-8
size: once
length: 13
J: TRBJ2-7
CDR3: ASSLTEVSNYEQY

V: TRBV15
size: .
length: 14
J: TRBJ1-3
CDR3: ATSSGTEGLGNTIY

V: TRBV7-7
size: .
length: 14
J: TRBJ2-1
CDR3: ASSPGLAGGVREQF

V: TRBV11-2
size: .
length: 13
J: TRBJ1-1
CDR3: ASSPQTGLGTEAF

V: TRBV6-4
size: few
length: 11
J: TRBJ1-1
CDR3: ASSQRMNTEAF

V: TRBV19
size: .
length: 11
J: TRBJ1-5
CDR3: ASSILDRGMVY

V: TRBV5-1
size: .
length: 12
J: TRBJ2-1
CDR3: ASSEGHYLNEQF

V: TRBV7-9
size: .
length: 12
J: TRBJ2-7
CDR3: ASSISGSSYEQY

V: TRBV6-5
size: .
length: 13
J: TRBJ2-5
CDR3: ASSYWARAGETQY

V: TRBV27
size: .
length: 9
J: TRBJ2-1
CDR3: ASTLFNEQF

V: TRBV28
size: .
length: 12
J: TRBJ2-1
CDR3: ASSSTGTYNEQF

V: TRBV2
size: once
length: 11
J: TRBJ1-2
CDR3: ASSATGAYGYT

V: TRBV21-1
size: .
length: 15
J: TRBJ2-1
CDR3: ASSKPSGREPLGEQF

V: TRBV5-1
size: .
length: 11
J: TRBJ2-7
CDR3: ASSLETNYEQY

V: TRBV10-3
size: few
length: 12
J: TRBJ2-7
CDR3: AICLGDRGYEQY

V: TRBV29-1
size: once
length: 13
J: TRBJ1-4
CDR3: SVEDPGGLREKLF

V: TRBV30
size: .
length: 14
J: TRBJ2-7
CDR3: AGGRDGVWETYEQY

V: TRBV7-8
size: once
length: 13
J: TRBJ2-1
CDR3: ASSFSGTLVNEQF

V: TRBV7-9
size: .
length: 10
J: TRBJ2-1
CDR3: ASSLAEGEEF

V: TRBV19
size: .
length: 14
J: TRBJ2-3
CDR3: ASKVGMAGAADTQY